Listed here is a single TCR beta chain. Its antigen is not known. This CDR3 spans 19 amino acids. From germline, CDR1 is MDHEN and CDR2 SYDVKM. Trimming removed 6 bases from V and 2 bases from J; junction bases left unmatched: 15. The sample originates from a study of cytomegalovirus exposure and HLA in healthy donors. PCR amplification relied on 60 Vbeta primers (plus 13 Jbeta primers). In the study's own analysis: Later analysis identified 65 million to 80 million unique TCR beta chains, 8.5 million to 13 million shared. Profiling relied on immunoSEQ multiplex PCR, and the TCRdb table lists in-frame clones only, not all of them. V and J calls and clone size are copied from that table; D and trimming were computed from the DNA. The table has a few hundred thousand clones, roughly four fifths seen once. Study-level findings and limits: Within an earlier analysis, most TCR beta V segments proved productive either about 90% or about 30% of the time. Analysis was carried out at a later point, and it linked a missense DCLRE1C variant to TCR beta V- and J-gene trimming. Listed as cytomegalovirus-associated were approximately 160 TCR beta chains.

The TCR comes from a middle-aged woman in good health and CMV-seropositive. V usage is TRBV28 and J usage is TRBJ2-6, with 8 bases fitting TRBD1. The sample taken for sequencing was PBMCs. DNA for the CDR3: TGTGCCAGCAGACTAGGGTCGGACAGGGTGAGCCCTGGGGCCAACGTCCTGACTTTC. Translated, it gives CASRLGSDRVSPGANVLTF.